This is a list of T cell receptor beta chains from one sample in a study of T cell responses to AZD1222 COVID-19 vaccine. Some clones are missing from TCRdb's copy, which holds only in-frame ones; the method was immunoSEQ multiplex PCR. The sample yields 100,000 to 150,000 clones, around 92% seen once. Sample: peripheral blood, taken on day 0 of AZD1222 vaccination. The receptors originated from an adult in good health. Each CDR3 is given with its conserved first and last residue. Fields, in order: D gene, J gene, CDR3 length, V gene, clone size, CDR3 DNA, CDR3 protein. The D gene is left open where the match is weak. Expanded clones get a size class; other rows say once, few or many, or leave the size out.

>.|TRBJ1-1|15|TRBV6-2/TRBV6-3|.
TGTGCCAGCAGCCCCGGGACAATCGGAAACACTGAAGCTTTCTTT
CASSPGTIGNTEAFF
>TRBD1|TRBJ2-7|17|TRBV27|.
TGTGCCAGCAGTCCTACCCTTGTCGGGCAGGGGGCACGAGAGCAGTACTTC
CASSPTLVGQGAREQYF
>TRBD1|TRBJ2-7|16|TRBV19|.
TGTGCCAGTAGTATAGATCTATGGGACAGAACCTACGAGCAGTACTTC
CASSIDLWDRTYEQYF
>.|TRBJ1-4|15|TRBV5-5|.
TGTGCCAGCAGCCCCCGACAGGAAAAGGATGAAAAACTGTTTTTT
CASSPRQEKDEKLFF
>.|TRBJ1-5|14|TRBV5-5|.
TGTGCCAGCAGCTTGGCAGAGAGGAGTCAGCCCCAGCATTTT
CASSLAERSQPQHF
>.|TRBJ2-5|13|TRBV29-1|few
TGCAGCGTTGTTATCAGGGTTGGAGAGACCCAGTACTTC
CSVVIRVGETQYF
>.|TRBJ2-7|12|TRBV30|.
TGTGCCTGGAGGAAGGGGACCTACGAGCAGTACTTC
CAWRKGTYEQYF
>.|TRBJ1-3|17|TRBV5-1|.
TGCGCCAGCAGCTTGGGGTCTGGGGCTCTCTCTGGAAACACCATATATTTT
CASSLGSGALSGNTIYF
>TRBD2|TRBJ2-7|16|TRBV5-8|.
TGTGCCAGCAGCTTGGCCCGACTAGCGACCCCCTACGAGCAGTACTTC
CASSLARLATPYEQYF
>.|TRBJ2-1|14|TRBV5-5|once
TGTGCCAGCAGCTCTTTAGGGGGATTGAATGAGCAGTTCTTC
CASSSLGGLNEQFF
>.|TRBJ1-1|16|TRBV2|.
TGTGCCAGCAGTGAAACCGTCCCCTGGGGGGGCACTGAAGCTTTCTTT
CASSETVPWGGTEAFF